A selection of T cell receptor beta chains follows, all from one sample in a study of cytomegalovirus exposure and HLA in healthy donors. TCRdb's copy holds only in-frame clones and misses some; the assay was immunoSEQ multiplex PCR. The top ten hold about 1% of the sample, which has about 160,000 clones, roughly 84% seen once. The sample comprised PBMCs. These receptors all stem from a man aged 25 to 40 in good health and CMV-seronegative. CDR3s include the opening cysteine and the closing phenylalanine or tryptophan. Fields, in order: J gene, V gene, clone size, D gene, CDR3 protein, CDR3 DNA. D genes are given only for firm matches. Size values are once, few and many counts, or a class for expanded clones, and some rows have none.

TRBJ2-1	TRBV25-1	.	.	CASSELRGNEQFF	TGTGCCAGCAGTGAATTAAGGGGGAATGAGCAGTTCTTC
TRBJ2-5	TRBV6-1	.	TRBD2	CASSGLAGGNQETQYF	TGTGCCAGCAGTGGGCTAGCGGGGGGGAACCAAGAGACCCAGTACTTC
TRBJ2-7	TRBV9	.	.	CASSARTQSSYEQYF	TGTGCCAGCAGCGCCAGGACTCAAAGCTCCTACGAGCAGTACTTC
TRBJ2-7	TRBV5-1	.	TRBD2	CASSRAPGLAYEQYF	TGCGCCAGCAGCCGAGCACCGGGACTAGCTTACGAGCAGTACTTC
TRBJ2-5	TRBV27	.	TRBD2	CASSFSFQRGSWDQYF	TGTGCCAGCAGTTTTTCTTTCCAGCGGGGTTCTTGGGACCAGTACTTC
TRBJ2-3	TRBV5-1	.	.	CASSLVPSSTDTQYF	TGCGCCAGCAGCTTGGTCCCCTCTAGCACAGATACGCAGTATTTT
TRBJ2-7	TRBV7-8	.	TRBD1	CASSTGTGGGWDEQYF	TGTGCCAGCAGCACGGGGACAGGGGGCGGGTGGGACGAGCAGTACTTC
TRBJ1-2	TRBV27	once	.	CASSLMGRDYGYTF	TGTGCCAGCAGTTTGATGGGCAGGGACTATGGCTACACCTTC
TRBJ2-7	TRBV6-5	few	TRBD1	CASQTGLGSYEQYF	TGTGCCAGTCAGACAGGGTTAGGGTCCTACGAGCAGTACTTC
TRBJ2-3	TRBV5-1	.	TRBD2	CASSYNARGGDTQYF	TGCGCCAGCAGCTACAACGCCCGGGGGGGGGATACGCAGTATTTT
TRBJ2-7	TRBV7-8	.	TRBD1	CASSLRFQGAGEQYF	TGTGCCAGCAGCTTACGATTCCAGGGGGCGGGTGAGCAGTACTTC
TRBJ2-1	TRBV28	.	TRBD2	CASSTHGLAVTYNEQFF	TGTGCCAGCAGTACTCATGGACTAGCGGTGACCTACAATGAGCAGTTCTTC
TRBJ2-7	TRBV15	once	.	CATSPGSYEQYF	TGTGCCACCAGCCCCGGCTCCTACGAGCAGTACTTC
TRBJ1-2	TRBV28	.	TRBD1	CASSGDRVLLYGYTF	TGTGCCAGCAGTGGAGACAGGGTTCTTCTCTATGGCTACACCTTC
TRBJ2-5	TRBV25-1	few	.	CASSRLVSTQETQYF	TGTGCCAGCTCTCGACTAGTATCTACCCAAGAGACCCAGTACTTC
TRBJ2-7	TRBV7-9	.	TRBD2	CASIENREGPPYEQYF	TGTGCCAGCATAGAGAACCGGGAGGGCCCTCCCTACGAGCAGTACTTC
TRBJ1-6	TRBV10-2	.	.	CASSEPRTHNSPLHF	TGCGCCAGCAGTGAGCCCCGGACTCATAATTCACCCCTCCACTTT
TRBJ2-5	TRBV6-7	.	TRBD1	CASSSLGPPGQGQETQYF	TGTGCCAGCAGTTCCCTCGGACCGCCGGGACAGGGCCAGGAGACCCAGTACTTC
TRBJ1-3	TRBV6-6	.	TRBD1	CASSYLDRVSGNTIYF	TGTGCCAGCAGTTACCTGGACAGGGTCTCTGGAAACACCATATATTTT
TRBJ2-2	TRBV7-6	.	.	CASSLVPGVTGELFF	TGTGCCAGCAGCTTAGTACCAGGGGTCACCGGGGAGCTGTTTTTT
TRBJ2-7	TRBV10-2	.	.	CASSATGTFSYEQYF	TGCGCCAGCAGCGCCACCGGGACATTTTCCTACGAGCAGTACTTC
TRBJ1-4	TRBV30	.	.	CAWSVREGRREKLFF	TGTGCCTGGAGTGTACGGGAGGGCCGGCGGGAAAAACTGTTTTTT
TRBJ2-5	TRBV5-1	.	TRBD1	CASSLGPGGRAPQETQYF	TGCGCCAGCAGCTTGGGGCCAGGGGGCAGGGCGCCCCAAGAGACCCAGTACTTC
TRBJ2-2	TRBV30	.	.	CAWRFTATGELFF	TGTGCCTGGAGATTCACAGCCACCGGGGAGCTGTTTTTT
TRBJ2-3	TRBV27	.	.	CASALGETSTDTQYF	TGTGCCAGCGCATTAGGAGAAACTAGCACAGATACGCAGTATTTT
TRBJ1-1	TRBV4-3	few	.	CASSHNQMNTEAFF	TGCGCCAGCAGCCATAATCAGATGAACACTGAAGCTTTCTTT
TRBJ2-7	TRBV6-6	.	.	CASSYGGTGEQYF	TGTGCCAGCAGTTACGGAGGGACCGGCGAGCAGTACTTC
TRBJ2-1	TRBV7-6	.	TRBD2	CASSFSGSSYNEQFF	TGTGCCAGCAGCTTTAGCGGGAGCTCCTACAATGAGCAGTTCTTC
TRBJ2-5	TRBV30	.	TRBD2	CAWSARGGLEQYF	TGTGCCTGGAGCGCCCGGGGAGGGCTTGAGCAGTACTTC
TRBJ1-2	TRBV4-2	.	TRBD1	CASSQGTGNYGYTF	TGTGCCAGCAGCCAGGGGACAGGAAACTATGGCTACACCTTC
TRBJ2-5	TRBV4-1	few	TRBD2	CASSQDFGGRGELETQYF	TGCGCCAGCAGCCAAGATTTTGGTGGGCGGGGGGAGTTGGAGACCCAGTACTTC
TRBJ2-6	TRBV6-1	.	.	CASSGLLGALPGANVLTF	TGTGCCAGCAGTGGGCTGTTAGGGGCTCTCCCTGGGGCCAACGTCCTGACTTTC
TRBJ2-1	TRBV7-6	.	.	CASSTHLAADEQFF	TGTGCCAGCAGCACCCACTTAGCGGCCGATGAGCAGTTCTTC
TRBJ2-1	TRBV5-5	.	.	CASSLVGGRNEQFF	TGTGCCAGCAGCTTGGTCGGGGGAAGGAATGAGCAGTTCTTC
TRBJ1-2	TRBV12-5	.	.	CASGSVPPLRNYGYTF	TGTGCTAGTGGATCGGTGCCCCCGTTGCGTAACTATGGCTACACCTTC
TRBJ1-4	TRBV10-3	.	.	CATKAATNEKLFF	TGTGCCACTAAAGCAGCGACTAATGAAAAACTGTTTTTT
TRBJ1-1	TRBV6-6	.	.	CASSPVAGEGTEAFF	TGTGCCAGCAGTCCAGTGGCGGGGGAGGGAACTGAAGCTTTCTTT
TRBJ1-6	TRBV14	.	.	CASSQVVSSPLHF	TGTGCCAGCAGCCAAGTAGTAAGTTCACCCCTCCACTTT
TRBJ2-1	TRBV18	.	.	CASSPENYNEQFF	TGTGCCAGCTCACCAGAGAACTACAATGAGCAGTTCTTC
TRBJ2-7	TRBV7-9	.	.	CASSMSSYEQYF	TGTGCCAGCAGCATGTCCTCCTACGAGCAGTACTTC
TRBJ2-7	TRBV7-9	.	TRBD1	CSSSFPDRKQYF	TGTTCCAGCAGCTTCCCGGACAGGAAGCAGTACTTC
TRBJ2-7	TRBV15	.	TRBD1	CATSRPRDSSYEQYF	TGTGCCACCAGCAGACCCCGGGACAGTTCCTACGAGCAGTACTTC
TRBJ2-1	TRBV18	.	.	CASSPPTPKYNEQFF	TGTGCCAGCTCACCACCCACTCCTAAATACAATGAGCAGTTCTTC
TRBJ2-7	TRBV6-1	.	.	CASSVQGSYEQYF	TGTGCCAGCAGTGTACAGGGTTCCTACGAGCAGTACTTC
TRBJ1-1	TRBV29-1	.	TRBD1	CSVTSGTGAFF	TGCAGCGTTACCTCAGGGACAGGAGCTTTCTTT
TRBJ2-1	TRBV11-3	.	.	CASSPRPPAYEQFF	TGTGCCAGCAGCCCACGTCCCCCAGCGTATGAGCAGTTCTTC